What follows are 13 T cell receptor beta chains derived from one specimen sequenced in a study of T cells after posttransplantation cyclophosphamide. The assay was immunoSEQ multiplex PCR, and TCRdb's table has in-frame clones only and misses some. This sample carries around 8,700 clones and no singletons, and roughly 5.5% goes to the top ten. Busulfan-fludarabine conditioning, marrow transplant, and cyclophosphamide on days +3 and +4 were administered. The material was PBMCs, obtained after an allogeneic stem cell transplant with post-transplant cyclophosphamide. These receptors all stem from a male patient in his thirties who received an allogeneic stem cell transplant from an unrelated donor, was CMV-positive, and had acute and chronic GVHD. Some T cells may be supplied by the graft donor.

By share, this clone counts as medium-sized. The chain recombines TRBV5-6 with TRBJ2-3, with TRBD1 matching 7 bases. Germline CDR1 and CDR2: SGHDT and YYEEEE. Germline trimming cut 3 bases from V and 2 bases from J; bases unmatched to any gene: 6. The CDR3 totals 15 residues. CDR3 sequence reads: CASSSIGTATDTQYF. The CDR3 region has the DNA TGTGCCAGCAGCTCTATTGGGACAGCCACAGATACGCAGTATTTT.

This clone was recorded at least ten times. The chain joins TRBV2 to TRBJ2-5; D remains unclear. The germline V gene has CDR1 SNHLY and CDR2 FYNNEI. CDR3 length equals 14 residues. The V gene lost 4 bases and the J gene lost 1 base, with 10 bases spanning the gap. Here the CDR3 reads CASSVRQTQETQYF. In DNA form, the CDR3 reads TGTGCCAGCAGTGTGCGGCAGACCCAAGAGACCCAGTACTTC.

This clone came up a few times. The chain joins TRBV30 to TRBJ1-2; 8 nucleotides agree with TRBD1. Germline lookup yields CDR1 GTSNPN and CDR2 SVGIG (reference sequence). The CDR3 spans 14 residues. V lost 4 bases, J lost 3 bases, and 7 bases stayed unmatched. The CDR3 DNA is TGTGCCTGGACCTACACAGGGGGTGACTATGGCTACACCTTC. Translating it yields CAWTYTGGDYGYTF.

The chain is built from TRBV24-1 and TRBJ2-3, with 10 bases fitting TRBD1. The CDR3 sequence is 15 residues long. The ends lost 5 bases at V and 5 bases at J; junction bases unmatched: 6. CDR1 KGHDR and CDR2 SFDVKD come from the germline V gene. The CDR3 sequence: CATSADRGREDTQYF. In nucleotides, the CDR3 is TGTGCCACCAGTGCCGACAGGGGGCGAGAAGATACGCAGTATTTT.

This clone has a count of ten or more. The V gene is TRBV18, the J gene TRBJ2-7; possibly TRBD2 for D (5 bases). V was cut by 1 base and J by 1 base, with 11 bases left in between. Germline assignment: CDR1 KGHSH and CDR2 LQKENI. This CDR3 is 15 amino acids long. CDR3 in amino acids: CASSPLAGLSYEQYF. The DNA of the CDR3 is TGTGCCAGCTCACCACTGGCGGGCTTATCCTACGAGCAGTACTTC.

This clone was seen repeatedly, ten times or more. This chain joins TRBV19 and TRBJ1-2, with unresolved D. The CDR3 length is 15 residues. V lost 4 bases to trimming and J lost 0 bases, with 12 bases between them. CDR1 is LNHDA, CDR2 SQIVND, per germline (reference sequence). Here the CDR3 reads CASSRSGISNYGYTF. The CDR3 DNA is TGTGCCAGTAGTAGATCGGGTATTTCTAACTATGGCTACACCTTC.

This clone has at least ten counts. The chain couples TRBV6-5 to TRBJ1-2, with D perhaps matching TRBD1 (5 bases). Looked up from germline, CDR1 is MNHEY and CDR2 is SVGAGI. Trimming cost V 0 bases and J 6 bases, with 14 bases left between them. The CDR3 is made up of 15 amino acids. CDR3 bases: TGTGCCAGCAGTTACTCGCGGGGGGGGTCGGATGGCTACACCTTC. The encoded protein is CASSYSRGGSDGYTF.

This clone was seen at least ten times. This sequence joins TRBV4-1 and TRBJ2-7; D possibly corresponds to TRBD1 (6 bases). The V gene lost 1 base and the J gene lost 2 bases, with 15 bases spanning the gap. The CDR3 extends over 16 amino acids. Germline V gene sequence: CDR1 MGHRA, CDR2 YSYEKL. The CDR3 here is CASSQGVGTLPYEQYF. CDR3 coding DNA: TGCGCCAGCAGCCAAGGAGTCGGGACACTACCCTACGAGCAGTACTTC.

There are many counts of this clone. The rearrangement joins TRBV27 to TRBJ1-1, with TRBD1 as a possible D gene (6 bases). Germline V gives CDR1 MNHEY, CDR2 SMNVEV (reference sequence). Between the trimmed V and J ends, which lost 6 bases and 5 bases, there was a span of 19 bases. This CDR3 is 15 amino acids long. In DNA form, the CDR3 reads TGTGCCAGCAGCTGGGGGCAGGGAGGCTGGACTGAAGCTTTCTTT. It yields the protein CASSWGQGGWTEAFF.

This clone was observed a handful of times. This chain joins TRBV12-3 or TRBV12-4 and TRBJ2-3; TRBD2 agrees at 8 bases. The CDR3 has 16 amino acids. V lost 5 bases to trimming and J lost 6 bases; unmatched junction nucleotides: 13. CDR3 DNA: TGTGCCAGCAGTCCCGACGACCGGGGGGGGAGGGATACGCAGTATTTT. Its translation is CASSPDDRGGRDTQYF.

Ten or more counts support this clone. The chain has TRBV2 and TRBJ1-1, with a tentative D call TRBD1 (5 bases). Germline V gene data show CDR1 as SNHLY and CDR2 as FYNNEI. The CDR3 runs to 11 residues. Deletions cut 4 bases from V and 11 bases from J, with 11 bases between. The CDR3 DNA is TGTGCCAGCAGTGGACAGCTGAGGGCTTTCTTT. Encoded protein: CASSGQLRAFF.

Many counts were recorded for this clone. The rearrangement uses TRBV4-3 and TRBJ1-1; D remains ambiguous. CDR3 length equals 14 residues. The ends were cut back, 3 bases at V and 1 base at J, with 9 bases in the middle. The germline CDR1 and CDR2 sequences are LGHNA and YSLEER. The CDR3 DNA sequence: TGCGCCAGCAGCCATATCTCGGGGAACACTGAAGCTTTCTTT. Translation: CASSHISGNTEAFF.

By proportion, this clone is medium-sized. The chain carries TRBV18 and TRBJ2-7; D possibly corresponds to TRBD2 (5 bases). Trimming took 3 bases from V and 3 from J, leaving 9 bases between them. The CDR3 runs 13 residues. Germline V gene data show CDR1 as KGHSH and CDR2 as LQKENI. The CDR3 reads CASSPGRGYEQYF. As DNA, the CDR3 is TGTGCCAGCTCACCCGGTCGGGGCTACGAGCAGTACTTC.